This T cell receptor beta chain originates from a study of metastatic and nonmetastatic thyroid tumors. Patients were all untreated before their thyroid surgery. Trimming removed 4 bases at V and 7 bases at J, with 18 bases between. The CDR3 contains 15 residues. Germline V lookup: CDR1 SGHRS, CDR2 YFSETQ. TCRdb re-clonotyped the PCR reads via MiXCR. The sample carries 20,000 to 25,000 clones, more than 12% recorded once. A few counts support this clone. Its target is unknown. Possible read error: a much larger clone is one base away. Study-wide points: In both blood and tumor samples, TCR beta diversity was reported significantly higher for malignant than benign nodules.

Sequencing used tumor tissue. The rearrangement joins TRBV5-1 to TRBJ1-5, with a weak D call TRBD1 (6 bases). The sequence was collected from a female donor with papillary thyroid cancer or a benign thyroid nodule (not recorded which). Some clones in this sample may be carry-over from other donors' samples. The CDR3 DNA is TGCGCCAGCAGCCCCACAGGGTGTAAGGGACAGCCCCAGCATTTT. Translated: CASSPTGCKGQPQHF.